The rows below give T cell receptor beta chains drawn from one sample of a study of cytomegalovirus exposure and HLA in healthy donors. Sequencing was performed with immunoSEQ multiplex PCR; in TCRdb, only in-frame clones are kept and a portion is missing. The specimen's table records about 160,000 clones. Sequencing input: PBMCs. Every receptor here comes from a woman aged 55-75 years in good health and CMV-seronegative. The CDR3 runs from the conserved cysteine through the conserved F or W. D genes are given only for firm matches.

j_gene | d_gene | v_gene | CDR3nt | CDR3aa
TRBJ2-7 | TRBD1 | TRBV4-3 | TGCGCCAGCAGCCACTCCCGACAGGGAGACTACGAGCAGTACTTC | CASSHSRQGDYEQYF
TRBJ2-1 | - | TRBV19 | TGTGCCAGTAGTATAAGTGGAGAGGCAAATGAGCAGTTCTTC | CASSISGEANEQFF
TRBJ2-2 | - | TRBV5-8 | TGTGCCAGCAGCTTAGGACAGCTGGACCCCCCCGGGGAGCTGTTTTTT | CASSLGQLDPPGELFF
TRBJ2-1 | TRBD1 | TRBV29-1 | TGCAGCGTTGGAGGGGGAGTCGGGACAGGGATATACAATGAGCAGTTCTTC | CSVGGGVGTGIYNEQFF
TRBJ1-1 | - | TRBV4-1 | TGCGCCAGCAGCCAATTTCCTGCAACTCCCGCGGCCACTGAAGCTTTCTTT | CASSQFPATPAATEAFF
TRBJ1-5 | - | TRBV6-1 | TGTGCCAGCAGGGCAGGGTTTCAGCCCCAGCATTTT | CASRAGFQPQHF
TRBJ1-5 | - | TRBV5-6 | TGTGCCAGCAGCACACTAAATCAGGGTGACAATCAGCCCCAGCATTTT | CASSTLNQGDNQPQHF
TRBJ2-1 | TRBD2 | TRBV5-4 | TGTGCCAGCAGCTTCCGACTAGCGGCCTACAATGAGCAGTTCTTC | CASSFRLAAYNEQFF
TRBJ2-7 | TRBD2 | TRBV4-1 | TGCGCCAGCAGCCAAGGGGGCGGGAGGGTTGCCCACGAGCAGTACTTC | CASSQGGGRVAHEQYF
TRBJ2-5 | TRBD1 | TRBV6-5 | TGTGCCAGCAGTTACGGGACAGGGAGAGAGACCCAGTACTTC | CASSYGTGRETQYF
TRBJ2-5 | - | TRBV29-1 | TGCAGCGGGACAGCCCAAGAGACCCAGTACTTC | CSGTAQETQYF
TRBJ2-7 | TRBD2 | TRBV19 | TGTGCCAGTACGCCCGGGGGGGGTATCTCCTACGAGCAGTACTTC | CASTPGGGISYEQYF
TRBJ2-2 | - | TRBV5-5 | TGTGCCAGCAGCTCGGTTACAGGGGCGGGGACCGGGGAGCTGTTTTTT | CASSSVTGAGTGELFF
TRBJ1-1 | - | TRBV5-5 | TGTGCCAGCAGCTTGCACGGTTCGGCTTTCTTT | CASSLHGSAFF
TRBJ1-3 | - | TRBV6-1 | TGTGCCAGCACCCCGACAGGTGTTGGAAACACCATATATTTT | CASTPTGVGNTIYF
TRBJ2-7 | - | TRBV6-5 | TGTGCCAGCAGTTCCCCCGGGGTCTCCACCTACGAGCAGTACTTC | CASSSPGVSTYEQYF
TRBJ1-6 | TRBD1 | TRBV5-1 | TGCGCCAGCAGCTTGACAGGGGATTATAATTCACCCCTCCACTTT | CASSLTGDYNSPLHF
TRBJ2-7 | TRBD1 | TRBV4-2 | TGTGCCAGCAGCACCCGGACAGGCCCCTACGAGCAGTACTTC | CASSTRTGPYEQYF
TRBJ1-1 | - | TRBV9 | TGTGCCAGCAGCGGAGGGCCGGGTTTGAACACTGAAGCTTTCTTT | CASSGGPGLNTEAFF
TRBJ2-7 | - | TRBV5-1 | TGCGCCAGCAGCTCACCGGGACACCAAACCTACGAGCAGTACTTC | CASSSPGHQTYEQYF
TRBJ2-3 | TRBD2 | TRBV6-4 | TGTGCCAGCAGCCTGACTAGCGGGGGCACAGATACGCAGTATTTT | CASSLTSGGTDTQYF
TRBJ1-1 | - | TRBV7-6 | TGTGCCAGCAGCCTCACAGGGACCGGGGAGTTGAACACTGAAGCTTTCTTT | CASSLTGTGELNTEAFF
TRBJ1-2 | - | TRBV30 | TGTGCCTGGAGTCGAGGTAACTATGGCTACACCTTC | CAWSRGNYGYTF
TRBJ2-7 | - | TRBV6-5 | TGTGCCAGCAGGCGACAGGTCGACTACGAGCAGTACTTC | CASRRQVDYEQYF
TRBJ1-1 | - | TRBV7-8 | TGTGCCAGCAGCTTAGTCGAGGGAGACACTGAAGCTTTCTTT | CASSLVEGDTEAFF
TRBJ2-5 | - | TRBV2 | TGTGCCAGCAGTGAAACCCGGGACGGGAGAGTGACCCAGTACTTC | CASSETRDGRVTQYF
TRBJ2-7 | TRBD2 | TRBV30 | TGTGCCTGGACTACTGGCGGGAGCAAAAACGAGCAGTACTTC | CAWTTGGSKNEQYF
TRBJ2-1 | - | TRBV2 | TGTGCCAGCAGTGATGGGGCGAGCTCCTACAATGAGCAGTTCTTC | CASSDGASSYNEQFF
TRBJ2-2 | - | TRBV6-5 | TGTGCCAGCAGTTACCTAAGCACCGGGGAGCTGTTTTTT | CASSYLSTGELFF
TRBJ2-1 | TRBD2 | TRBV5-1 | TGCGCCAGCAGCCCGGGGGGGACTAGCGGCTACAATGAGCAGTTCTTC | CASSPGGTSGYNEQFF
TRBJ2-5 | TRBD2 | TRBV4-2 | TGTGCCAGCAGCCAAGAACTAGCGGAAGAGACCCAGTACTTC | CASSQELAEETQYF
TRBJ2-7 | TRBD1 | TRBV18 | TGTGCCAGCTCACCGGGACAGGCGATCTCCTACGAGCAGTACTTC | CASSPGQAISYEQYF
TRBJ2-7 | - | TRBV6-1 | TGTGCCAGCAGGTACGGGACACTCGAGTCCTACGAGCAGTACTTC | CASRYGTLESYEQYF
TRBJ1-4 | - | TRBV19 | TGTGCCAGTACCACCCACCGACAGAATAATGAAAAACTGTTTTTT | CASTTHRQNNEKLFF
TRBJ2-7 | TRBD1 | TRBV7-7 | TGTGCCAGCAGTGACGGGACAGGGGTAGGGTACGAGCAGTACTTC | CASSDGTGVGYEQYF
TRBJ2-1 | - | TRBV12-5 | TGTGCTAAGGAGACAGATTACAATGAGCAGTTCTTC | CAKETDYNEQFF
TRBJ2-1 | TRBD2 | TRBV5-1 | TGCGCCAGCAGCTTGGCCGGACTAGCGGGTGGAAATGAGCAGTTCTTC | CASSLAGLAGGNEQFF
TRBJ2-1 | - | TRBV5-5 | TGTGCCAGCAGCTTGCGGGCCGGACCGGAGGCCTACAATGAGCAGTTCTTC | CASSLRAGPEAYNEQFF
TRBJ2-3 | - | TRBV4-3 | TGCGCCAGCAGCCAAGGGACTGGCGGAAGGATTAGCACAGATACGCAGTATTTT | CASSQGTGGRISTDTQYF
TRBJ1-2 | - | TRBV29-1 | TGCAGCGTTTCACATAGGGGCGGTGGCTACACCTTC | CSVSHRGGGYTF